The 9 T cell receptor beta chains below were found in one sample sequenced in a study of cytomegalovirus exposure and HLA in healthy donors. The primer mix had 60 Vbeta and 13 Jbeta primers. Sequenced by immunoSEQ multiplex PCR; TCRdb stores in-frame clones only, minus some. The table includes roughly 120,000 clones, 70% to 80% detected once. The sequencing input was PBMCs. Receptors were obtained from a woman in her forties in good health and CMV-seropositive.

The V gene is TRBV6-1, the J gene TRBJ1-5; TRBD1 might be the D (5 bases). The CDR3 sequence is 14 residues long. Looked up from germline, CDR1 is MNHNS and CDR2 is SASEGT. Trimming took off 5 bases at V and 0 bases at J, with 8 bases between the two ends. The DNA of the CDR3 is TGTGCCAGCAGTCTAGACAGTAGCAATCAGCCCCAGCATTTT. Its translation is CASSLDSSNQPQHF.

V gene TRBV4-1 combines with J gene TRBJ2-1, with D perhaps TRBD2 (6 bases). Trimming stripped 1 base from V and 7 bases from J, with 14 bases between. From germline, CDR1 is MGHRA and CDR2 YSYEKL. This CDR3 has 15 residues. As DNA, the CDR3 is TGCGCCAGCAGCCAAGTTCCGCGGGGAGAGAATGAGCAGTTCTTC. It encodes CASSQVPRGENEQFF.

The chain's CDR3 is CASSQELGHSTGELFF. The CDR3 DNA sequence: TGCGCCAGCAGCCAAGAATTGGGACACAGCACCGGGGAGCTGTTTTTT. The chain is built from TRBV4-3 and TRBJ2-2; D is possibly TRBD1 (6 bases). Germline lookup yields CDR1 LGHNA and CDR2 YSLEER. CDR3 length: 16 amino acids. The V end was cut by 0 bases, the J end by 4 bases, with 12 bases between.

This chain connects TRBV29-1 to TRBJ1-2; 10 bases are shared with TRBD1. Germline V lookup: CDR1 SQVTM, CDR2 ANQGSEA. CDR3 length equals 11 residues. V lost 6 bases to trimming and J lost 6 bases; unmatched junction nucleotides: 1. CDR3 coding DNA: TGCAGCGTGGACAGGGGGGATGGCTACACCTTC. Its protein is CSVDRGDGYTF.

This clone was seen only once. The gene calls are TRBV11-3 and TRBJ1-3; tentative D call: TRBD1 (5 bases). Deletions cut 8 bases from V and 3 bases from J, with 8 bases between. The CDR3 contains 12 residues. CDR1 is SGHNT, CDR2 YENEEA, per germline. Written as DNA, the CDR3 is TGTGCCAGCCAGGGAAATGGAAACACCATATATTTT. Its protein is CASQGNGNTIYF.

The rearrangement links TRBV27 to TRBJ2-5; the match to TRBD1 covers 7 bases. The CDR3 is made up of 15 amino acids. Germline CDR1 reads MNHEY; CDR2 reads SMNVEV (reference sequence). V shed 0 bases and J 5 bases; nucleotides not matched to a gene: 6. As DNA, the CDR3 is TGTGCCAGCAGTTTATCTGGGGACAGCCGGGAGACCCAGTACTTC. Encoded protein: CASSLSGDSRETQYF.

The rearrangement uses TRBV9 and TRBJ2-3; TRBD1 matches 7 bases. Per germline, CDR1 SGDLS and CDR2 YYNGEE. Unmatched junction bases numbered 10, after V lost 0 bases and J lost 12 bases. The CDR3 loop spans 14 amino acids. Here the CDR3 reads CASSVETDRDSQYF. CDR3 nucleotides: TGTGCCAGCAGCGTAGAGACGGACCGGGACAGTCAGTATTTT. The full variable domain, rest sourced from reference TRBV9 and TRBJ2-3, is DSGVTQTPKHLITATGQRVTLRCSPRSGDLSVYWYQQSLDQGLQFLIQYYNGEERAKGNILERFSAQQFPDLHSELNLSSLELGDSALYFCASSVETDRDSQYFGPGTRLTVL.

This clone was picked up a small number of times. CDR3 sequence reads: CASSLVGETQYF. The CDR3 DNA follows: TGTGCCAGCAGCTTGGTCGGTGAGACCCAGTACTTC. This rearrangement joins TRBV5-5 to TRBJ2-5, with D uncertain. Germline-derived CDR1 and CDR2 are SGHKS and YYEKEE (reference sequence). This CDR3 comprises 12 residues. Trimming took 0 bases from V and 5 from J, leaving 5 bases between them.

The CDR3 is CASSLRDKGYGYTF. The CDR3 nucleotides are TGCGCCAGCAGCCTCAGGGATAAGGGCTATGGCTACACCTTC. The V gene is TRBV4-3, the J gene TRBJ1-2; TRBD1 might be the D (5 bases). Between the trimmed V and J ends, which lost 4 bases and 4 bases, there was a span of 13 bases. Germline V lookup: CDR1 LGHNA, CDR2 YSLEER. The CDR3 length is 14 residues.